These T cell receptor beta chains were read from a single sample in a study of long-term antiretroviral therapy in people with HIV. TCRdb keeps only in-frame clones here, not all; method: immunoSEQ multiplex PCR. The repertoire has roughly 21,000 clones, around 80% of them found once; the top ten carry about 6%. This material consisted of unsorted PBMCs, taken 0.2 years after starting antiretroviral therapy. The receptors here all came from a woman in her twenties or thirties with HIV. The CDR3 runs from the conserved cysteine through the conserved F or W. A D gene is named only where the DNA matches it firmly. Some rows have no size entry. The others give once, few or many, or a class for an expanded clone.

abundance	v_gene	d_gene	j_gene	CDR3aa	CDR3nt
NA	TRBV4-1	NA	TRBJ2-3	CASSQWTSTDTQYF	TGCGCCAGCAGCCAATGGACTAGCACAGATACGCAGTATTTT
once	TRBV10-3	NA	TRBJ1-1	CAITITGYTEAFF	TGTGCCATTACGATAACAGGGTACACTGAAGCTTTCTTT
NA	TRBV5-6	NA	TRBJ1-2	CASSLAGSGQRGYTF	TGTGCCAGCAGCTTGGCGGGATCAGGTCAGCGGGGCTACACCTTC
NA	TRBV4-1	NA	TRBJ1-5	CASSQWLGVGQPQHF	TGCGCCAGCAGCCAATGGTTAGGGGTGGGTCAGCCCCAGCATTTT
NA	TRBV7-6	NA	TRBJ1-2	CASSPRGANYGYTF	TGTGCCAGCAGCCCCAGGGGAGCTAACTATGGCTACACCTTC
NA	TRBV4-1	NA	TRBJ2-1	CASSRDGGDYNEQFF	TGCGCCAGCAGCCGAGACGGGGGAGACTACAATGAGCAGTTCTTC
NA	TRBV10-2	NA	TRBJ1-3	CASSAGNTIYF	TGCGCCAGCAGTGCTGGAAACACCATATATTTT
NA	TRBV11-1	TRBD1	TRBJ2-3	CATTTGTGGSDTQYF	TGTGCCACGACGACCGGGACAGGGGGTTCAGATACGCAGTATTTT
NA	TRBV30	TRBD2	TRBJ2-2	CAWSRGGLTGELFF	TGTGCCTGGTCACGGGGGGGCCTCACCGGGGAGCTGTTTTTT
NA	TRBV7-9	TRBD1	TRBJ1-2	CASTGGFMYGYTF	TGTGCCAGCACAGGGGGTTTCATGTATGGCTACACCTTC
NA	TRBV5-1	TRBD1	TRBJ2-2	CASSSPGTGDGELFF	TGCGCCAGCAGCTCCCCCGGGACAGGGGACGGGGAGCTGTTTTTT
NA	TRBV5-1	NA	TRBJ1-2	CASSLDTHGYTF	TGCGCCAGCAGCTTGGATACCCATGGCTACACCTTC
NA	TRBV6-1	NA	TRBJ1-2	CASSEIEATGTHGYTF	TGTGCCAGCAGTGAAATAGAAGCTACAGGGACCCATGGCTACACCTTC
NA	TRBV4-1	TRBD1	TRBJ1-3	CASSGQGPGNTIYF	TGCGCCAGCAGCGGACAGGGTCCTGGAAACACCATATATTTT
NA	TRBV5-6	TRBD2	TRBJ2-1	CASSFRAAGGYNEQFF	TGTGCCAGCAGCTTTAGGGCCGCGGGGGGGTACAATGAGCAGTTCTTC
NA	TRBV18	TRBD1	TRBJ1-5	CASSHRGVDGIDNQPQHF	TGTGCCAGCTCGCACAGGGGGGTCGATGGTATAGACAATCAGCCCCAGCATTTT
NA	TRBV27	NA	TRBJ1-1	CASSLSPQGNTEAFF	TGTGCCAGCAGTTTATCCCCCCAGGGGAACACTGAAGCTTTCTTT
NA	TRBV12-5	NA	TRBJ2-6	CASGLGTRSSGANVLTF	TGTGCTAGTGGTTTGGGGACGCGAAGCTCTGGGGCCAACGTCCTGACTTTC
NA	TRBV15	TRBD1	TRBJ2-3	CATSKDRGSDTQYF	TGTGCCACCAGCAAAGACAGGGGTTCAGATACGCAGTATTTT
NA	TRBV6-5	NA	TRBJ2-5	CASSYSGIQETQYF	TGTGCCAGCAGTTACTCAGGGATCCAAGAGACCCAGTACTTC
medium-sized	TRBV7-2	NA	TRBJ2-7	CASSQTRYEQYF	TGTGCCAGCAGCCAAACCCGCTACGAGCAGTACTTC
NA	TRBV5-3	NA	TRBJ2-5	CARSPSPSLPEETQYF	TGTGCCAGAAGCCCCAGTCCATCCCTACCTGAAGAGACCCAGTACTTC
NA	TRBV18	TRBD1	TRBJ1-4	CASSPTLLTGIGEKLFF	TGTGCCAGCTCACCAACTCTGTTGACAGGGATCGGAGAAAAACTGTTTTTT
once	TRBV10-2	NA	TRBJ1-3	CASSDRGNSGNTIYF	TGCGCCAGCAGTGATCGGGGAAACTCTGGAAACACCATATATTTT
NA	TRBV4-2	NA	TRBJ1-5	CASSQDQYGIQPQHF	TGTGCCAGCAGCCAAGATCAGTACGGTATTCAGCCCCAGCATTTT
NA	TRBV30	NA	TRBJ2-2	CAWGTRGITGELFF	TGTGCCTGGGGGACGAGAGGGATCACCGGGGAGCTGTTTTTT
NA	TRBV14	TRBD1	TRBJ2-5	CASSGQASIPPQETQYF	TGTGCCAGCTCGGGACAGGCGAGTATCCCTCCCCAAGAGACCCAGTACTTC
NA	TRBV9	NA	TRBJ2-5	CASSVQGGQETQYF	TGTGCCAGCAGCGTCCAGGGGGGCCAAGAGACCCAGTACTTC
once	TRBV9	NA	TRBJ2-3	CASSPTERSQYF	TGTGCCAGCAGCCCGACAGAGAGGTCGCAGTATTTT
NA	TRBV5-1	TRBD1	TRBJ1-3	CASSLGQGDGNTIYF	TGCGCCAGCAGCTTGGGACAGGGCGACGGAAACACCATATATTTT
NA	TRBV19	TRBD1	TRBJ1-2	CASQKRQGNGYTF	TGTGCCAGCCAGAAAAGACAGGGGAATGGCTACACCTTC
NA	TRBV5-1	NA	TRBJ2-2	CASSLVAGRVGELFF	TGCGCCAGCAGCTTGGTCGCAGGAAGGGTCGGGGAGCTGTTTTTT
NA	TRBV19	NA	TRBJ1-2	CASSGRDGYGYTF	TGTGCCAGTAGTGGCCGGGACGGCTATGGCTACACCTTC
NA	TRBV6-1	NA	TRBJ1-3	CASSEEGARGNTIYF	TGTGCCAGCAGTGAAGAAGGGGCTCGTGGAAACACCATATATTTT
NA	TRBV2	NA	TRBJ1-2	CASNGGPYGYTF	TGTGCCAGCAACGGCGGCCCCTATGGCTACACCTTC
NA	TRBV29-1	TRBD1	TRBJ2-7	CSVGTGGYYEQYF	TGCAGCGTGGGGACAGGGGGTTACTACGAGCAGTACTTC
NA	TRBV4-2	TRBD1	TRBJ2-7	CASSQGQGLVYEQYF	TGTGCCAGCAGCCAGGGACAGGGTTTAGTCTACGAGCAGTACTTC
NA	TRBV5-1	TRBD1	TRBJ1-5	CASRSTGTEGRQPQHF	TGCGCCAGCAGGTCGACCGGGACAGAAGGTCGGCAGCCCCAGCATTTT
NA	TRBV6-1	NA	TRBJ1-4	CASSPSWATNEKLFF	TGTGCCAGCAGCCCCAGTTGGGCAACTAATGAAAAACTGTTTTTT
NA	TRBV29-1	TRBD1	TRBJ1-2	CSVPLIPGQGDYGYTF	TGCAGCGTTCCTCTAATACCGGGACAGGGCGACTATGGCTACACCTTC
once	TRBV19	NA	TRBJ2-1	CASSIAVSRSYNEQFF	TGTGCCAGTAGTATCGCGGTCTCCCGCTCCTACAATGAGCAGTTCTTC
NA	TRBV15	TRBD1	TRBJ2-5	CATSRGMEGDRGLETQYF	TGTGCCACCAGCAGAGGAATGGAGGGGGACAGGGGGCTTGAGACCCAGTACTTC